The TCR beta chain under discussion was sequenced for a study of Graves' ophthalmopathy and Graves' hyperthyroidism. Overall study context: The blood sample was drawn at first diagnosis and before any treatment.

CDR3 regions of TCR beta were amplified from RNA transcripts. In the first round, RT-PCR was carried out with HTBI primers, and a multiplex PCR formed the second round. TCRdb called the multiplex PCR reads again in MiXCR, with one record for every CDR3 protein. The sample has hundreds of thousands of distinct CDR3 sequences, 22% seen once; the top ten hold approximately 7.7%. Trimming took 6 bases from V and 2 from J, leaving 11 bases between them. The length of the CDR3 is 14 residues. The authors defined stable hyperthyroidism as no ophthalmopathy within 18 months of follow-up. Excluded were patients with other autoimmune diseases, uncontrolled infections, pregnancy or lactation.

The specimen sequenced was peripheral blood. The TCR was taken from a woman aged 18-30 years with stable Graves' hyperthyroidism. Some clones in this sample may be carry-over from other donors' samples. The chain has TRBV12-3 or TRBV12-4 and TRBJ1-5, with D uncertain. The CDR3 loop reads CASSRARGNQPQHF. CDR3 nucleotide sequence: TGTGCCAGCAGCCGGGCCCGAGGCAATCAGCCCCAGCATTTT.